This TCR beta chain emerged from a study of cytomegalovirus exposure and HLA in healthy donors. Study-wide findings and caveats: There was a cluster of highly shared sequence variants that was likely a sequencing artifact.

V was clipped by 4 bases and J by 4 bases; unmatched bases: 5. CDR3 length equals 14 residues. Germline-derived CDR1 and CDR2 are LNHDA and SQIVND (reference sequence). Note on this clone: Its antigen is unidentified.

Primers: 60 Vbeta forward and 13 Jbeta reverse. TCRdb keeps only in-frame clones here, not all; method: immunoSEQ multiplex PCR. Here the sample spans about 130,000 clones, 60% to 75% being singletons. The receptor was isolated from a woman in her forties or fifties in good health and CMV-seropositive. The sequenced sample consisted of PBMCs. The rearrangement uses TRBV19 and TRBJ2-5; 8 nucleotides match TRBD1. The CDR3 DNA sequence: TGTGCCAGTAGTAACGGACAGGGCGGAGAGACCCAGTACTTC. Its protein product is CASSNGQGGETQYF.